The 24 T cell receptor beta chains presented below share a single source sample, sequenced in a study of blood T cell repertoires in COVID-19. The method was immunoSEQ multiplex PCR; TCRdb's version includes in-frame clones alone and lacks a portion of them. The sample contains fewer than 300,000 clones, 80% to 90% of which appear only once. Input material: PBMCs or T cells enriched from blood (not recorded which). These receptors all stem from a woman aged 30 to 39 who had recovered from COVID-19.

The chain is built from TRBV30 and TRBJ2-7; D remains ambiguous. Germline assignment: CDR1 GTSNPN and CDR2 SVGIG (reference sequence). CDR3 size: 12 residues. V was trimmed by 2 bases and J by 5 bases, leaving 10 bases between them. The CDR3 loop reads CAWSLRGHEQYF. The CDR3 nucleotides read TGTGCCTGGAGTCTCCGAGGCCACGAGCAGTACTTC.

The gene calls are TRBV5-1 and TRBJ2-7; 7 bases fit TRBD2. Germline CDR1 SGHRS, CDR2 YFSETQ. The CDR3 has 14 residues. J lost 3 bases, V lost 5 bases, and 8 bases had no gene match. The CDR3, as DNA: TGCGCCAGCAGACTGGTGGGAGGGAACTACGAGCAGTACTTC. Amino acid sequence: CASRLVGGNYEQYF.

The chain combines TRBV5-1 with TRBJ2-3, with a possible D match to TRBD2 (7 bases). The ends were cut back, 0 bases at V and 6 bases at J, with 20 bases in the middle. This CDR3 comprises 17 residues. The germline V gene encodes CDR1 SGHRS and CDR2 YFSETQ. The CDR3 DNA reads TGCGCCAGCAGCTTGGTATCTAGGGGGGGCCCTGGTGATACGCAGTATTTT. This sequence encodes CASSLVSRGGPGDTQYF.

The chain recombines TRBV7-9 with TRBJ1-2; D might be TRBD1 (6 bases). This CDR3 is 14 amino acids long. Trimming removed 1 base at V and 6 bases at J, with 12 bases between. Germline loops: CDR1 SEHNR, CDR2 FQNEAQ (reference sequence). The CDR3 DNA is TGTGCCAGCAGCTTAGAGAGGCAGGGGAATGGCTACACCTTC. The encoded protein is CASSLERQGNGYTF.

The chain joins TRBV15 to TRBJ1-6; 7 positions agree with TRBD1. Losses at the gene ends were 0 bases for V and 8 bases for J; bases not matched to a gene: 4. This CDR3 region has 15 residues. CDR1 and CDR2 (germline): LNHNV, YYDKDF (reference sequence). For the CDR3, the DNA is TGTGCCACCAGCAGAGAATACAGGGGAGATTCACCCCTCCACTTT. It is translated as CATSREYRGDSPLHF.

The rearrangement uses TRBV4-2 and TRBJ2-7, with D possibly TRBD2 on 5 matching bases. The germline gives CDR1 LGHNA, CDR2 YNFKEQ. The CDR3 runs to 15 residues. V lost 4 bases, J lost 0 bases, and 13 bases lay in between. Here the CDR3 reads CASSLGRSGSYEQYF. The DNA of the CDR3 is TGTGCCAGCAGCCTAGGGAGATCGGGCTCCTACGAGCAGTACTTC.

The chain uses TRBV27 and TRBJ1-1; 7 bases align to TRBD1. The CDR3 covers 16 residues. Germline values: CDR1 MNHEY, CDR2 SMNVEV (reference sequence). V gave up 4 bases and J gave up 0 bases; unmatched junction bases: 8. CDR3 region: CASSSDRVTLNTEAFF. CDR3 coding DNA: TGTGCCAGCAGTTCCGACAGGGTTACTTTGAACACTGAAGCTTTCTTT.

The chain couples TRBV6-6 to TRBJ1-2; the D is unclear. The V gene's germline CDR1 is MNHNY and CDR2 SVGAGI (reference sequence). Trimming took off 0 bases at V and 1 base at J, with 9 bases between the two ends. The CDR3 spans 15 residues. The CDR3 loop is CASSYSGRYNYGYTF. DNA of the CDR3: TGTGCCAGCAGTTACTCGGGGAGATATAACTATGGCTACACCTTC.

This CDR3 reads CSASTPPTKPNPDYGYTF. Written as DNA, the CDR3 is TGCAGTGCTAGTACCCCACCAACTAAACCGAATCCCGACTATGGCTACACCTTC. The chain joins TRBV20-1 to TRBJ1-2; D ambiguous. The CDR3 totals 18 residues. CDR1 is DFQATT, CDR2 SNEGSKA, per germline (reference sequence). Deletions cut 3 bases from V and 3 bases from J, with 26 bases between.

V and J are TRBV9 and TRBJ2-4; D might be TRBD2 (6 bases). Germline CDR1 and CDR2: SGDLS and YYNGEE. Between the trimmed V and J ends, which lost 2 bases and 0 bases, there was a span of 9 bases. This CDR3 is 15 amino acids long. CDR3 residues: CASSVGGQAKNIQYF. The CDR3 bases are TGTGCCAGCAGCGTGGGGGGTCAAGCCAAAAACATTCAGTACTTC. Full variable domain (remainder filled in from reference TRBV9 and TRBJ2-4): DSGVTQTPKHLITATGQRVTLRCSPRSGDLSVYWYQQSLDQGLQFLIQYYNGEERAKGNILERFSAQQFPDLHSELNLSSLELGDSALYFCASSVGGQAKNIQYFGAGTRLSVL.

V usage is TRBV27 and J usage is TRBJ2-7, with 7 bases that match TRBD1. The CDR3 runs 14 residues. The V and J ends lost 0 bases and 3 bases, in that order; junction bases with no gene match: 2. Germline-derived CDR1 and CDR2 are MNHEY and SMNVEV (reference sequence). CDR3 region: CASSLSGQLYEQYF. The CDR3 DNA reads TGTGCCAGCAGTTTATCGGGACAGCTCTACGAGCAGTACTTC.

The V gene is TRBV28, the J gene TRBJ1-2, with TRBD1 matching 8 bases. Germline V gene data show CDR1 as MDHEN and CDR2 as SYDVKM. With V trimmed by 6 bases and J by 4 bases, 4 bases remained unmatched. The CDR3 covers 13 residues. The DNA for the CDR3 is TGTGCCAGCAGGGGGCAGGGGGCCTATGGCTACACCTTC. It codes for CASRGQGAYGYTF.

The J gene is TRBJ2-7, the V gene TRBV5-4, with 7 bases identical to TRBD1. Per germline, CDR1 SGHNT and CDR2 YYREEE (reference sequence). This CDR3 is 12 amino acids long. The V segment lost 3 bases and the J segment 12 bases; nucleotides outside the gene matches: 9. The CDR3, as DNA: TGTGCCAGCAGCTCAGCCACAGGGGATCCGTACTTC. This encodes CASSSATGDPYF.

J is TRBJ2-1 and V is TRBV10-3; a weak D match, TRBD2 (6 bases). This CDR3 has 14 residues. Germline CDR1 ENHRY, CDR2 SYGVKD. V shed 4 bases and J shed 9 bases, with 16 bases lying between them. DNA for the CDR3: TGTGCCATCAGTGGACTAGAGTTGAGTACTGAGCAGTTCTTC. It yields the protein CAISGLELSTEQFF.

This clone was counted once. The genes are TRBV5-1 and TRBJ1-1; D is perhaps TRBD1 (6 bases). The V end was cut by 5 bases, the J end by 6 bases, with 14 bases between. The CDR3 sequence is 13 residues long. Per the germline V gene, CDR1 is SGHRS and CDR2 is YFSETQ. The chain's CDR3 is CASSWGQLSEAFF. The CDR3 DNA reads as TGCGCCAGCAGTTGGGGGCAACTTTCTGAAGCTTTCTTT.

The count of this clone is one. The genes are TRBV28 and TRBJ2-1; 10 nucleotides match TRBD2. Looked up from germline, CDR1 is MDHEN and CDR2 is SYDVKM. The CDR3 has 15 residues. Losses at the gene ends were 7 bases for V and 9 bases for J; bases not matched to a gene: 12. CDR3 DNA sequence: TGTGCCAGCACCACACAAGCGGGAGGGCCTGGTGAGCAGTTCTTC. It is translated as CASTTQAGGPGEQFF.

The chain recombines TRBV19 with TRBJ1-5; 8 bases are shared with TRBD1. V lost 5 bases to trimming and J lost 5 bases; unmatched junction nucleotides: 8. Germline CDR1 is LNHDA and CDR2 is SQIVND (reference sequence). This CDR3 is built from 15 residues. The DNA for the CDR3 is TGTGCCAGTAGTGCTCGGACAGGGCCCCATCAGCCCCAGCATTTT. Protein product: CASSARTGPHQPQHF.

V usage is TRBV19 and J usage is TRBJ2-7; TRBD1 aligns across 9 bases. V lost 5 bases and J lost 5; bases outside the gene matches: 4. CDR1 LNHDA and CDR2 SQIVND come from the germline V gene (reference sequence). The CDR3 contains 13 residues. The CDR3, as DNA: TGTGCCAGTAGTGTCGGGACAGGGAACGAGCAGTACTTC. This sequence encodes CASSVGTGNEQYF.

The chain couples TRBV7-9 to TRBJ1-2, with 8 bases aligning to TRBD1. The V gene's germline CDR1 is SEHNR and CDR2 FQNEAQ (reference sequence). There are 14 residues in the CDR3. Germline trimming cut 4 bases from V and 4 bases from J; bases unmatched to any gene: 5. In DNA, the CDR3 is TGTGCCAGCAGCTCCCCGGACAGGGCCTATGGCTACACCTTC. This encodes CASSSPDRAYGYTF.

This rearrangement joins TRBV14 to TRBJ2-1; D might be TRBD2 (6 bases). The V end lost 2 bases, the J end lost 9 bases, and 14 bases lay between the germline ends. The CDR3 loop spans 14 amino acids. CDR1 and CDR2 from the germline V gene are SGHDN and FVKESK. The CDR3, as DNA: TGTGCCAGCAGCCAATTGAACCGAGCGGGTGAGCAGTTCTTC. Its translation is CASSQLNRAGEQFF.

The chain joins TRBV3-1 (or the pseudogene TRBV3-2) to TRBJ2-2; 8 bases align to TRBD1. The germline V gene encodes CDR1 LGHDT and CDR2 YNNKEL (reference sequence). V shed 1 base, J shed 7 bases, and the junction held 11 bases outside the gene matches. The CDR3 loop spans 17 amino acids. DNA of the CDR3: TGTGCCAGCAGCCAAGTGGGACAGGCCACGACAATCGGGGAGCTGTTTTTT. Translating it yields CASSQVGQATTIGELFF.

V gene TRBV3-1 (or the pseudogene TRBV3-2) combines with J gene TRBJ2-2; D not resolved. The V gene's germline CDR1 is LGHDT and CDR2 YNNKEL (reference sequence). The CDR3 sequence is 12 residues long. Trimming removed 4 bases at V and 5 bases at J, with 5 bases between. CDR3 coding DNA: TGTGCCAGCAGCCCGTTGACCGGGGAGCTGTTTTTT. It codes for CASSPLTGELFF.

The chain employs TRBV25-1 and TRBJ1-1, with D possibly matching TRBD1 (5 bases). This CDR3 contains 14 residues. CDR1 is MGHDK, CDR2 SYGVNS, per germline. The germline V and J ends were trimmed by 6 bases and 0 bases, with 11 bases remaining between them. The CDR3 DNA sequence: TGTGCCAGCAGGGGGGGGGTCATGAACACTGAAGCTTTCTTT. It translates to CASRGGVMNTEAFF.

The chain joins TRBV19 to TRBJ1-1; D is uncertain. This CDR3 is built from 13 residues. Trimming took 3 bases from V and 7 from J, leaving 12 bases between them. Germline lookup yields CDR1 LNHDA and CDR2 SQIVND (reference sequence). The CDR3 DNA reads TGTGCCAGTAGTATGGGAAAGCGGTATGAAGCTTTCTTT. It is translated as CASSMGKRYEAFF.